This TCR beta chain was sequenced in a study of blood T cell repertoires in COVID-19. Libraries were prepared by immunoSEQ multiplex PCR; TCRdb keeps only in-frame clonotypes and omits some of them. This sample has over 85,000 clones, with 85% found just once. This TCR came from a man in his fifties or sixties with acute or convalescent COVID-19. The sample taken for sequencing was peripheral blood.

Here the CDR3 DNA reads TGTGCCAGCAGTCCCTCTGCTAGCGCCTACGAGCAGTACTTC. Translating it yields CASSPSASAYEQYF. This rearrangement joins TRBV28 to TRBJ2-7, with D perhaps matching TRBD2 (6 bases). This CDR3 has 14 residues. The germline V gene has CDR1 MDHEN and CDR2 SYDVKM. The V gene lost 5 bases and the J gene lost 2 bases, with 13 bases spanning the gap.